This T cell receptor (beta chain) was recovered during a study of T cell changes during pregnancy in multiple sclerosis. Using immunoSEQ multiplex PCR, the repertoire was profiled, and TCRdb retains in-frame clones only, with some absent. Of 43,000 or so clones listed, approximately 90% are singletons. The sequence came from a female donor with multiple sclerosis, enrolled in a pregnancy study. The specimen was peripheral blood, collected in the first trimester of pregnancy.

The CDR3 loop reads CASSGTSGANVLTF. In DNA, the CDR3 is TGTGCCAGCAGTGGAACTTCTGGGGCCAACGTCCTGACTTTC. V and J are TRBV2 and TRBJ2-6, with no clear D. With 4 bases removed from V and 1 base from J, the gap between germline ends came to 5 bases. The CDR3 extends over 14 amino acids. Germline V gene data show CDR1 as SNHLY and CDR2 as FYNNEI. The full variable domain, in which reference TRBV2 and TRBJ2-6 provide the parts outside the CDR3, is EPEVTQTPSHQVTQMGQEVILRCVPISNHLYFYWYRQILGQKVEFLVSFYNNEISEKSEIFDDQFSVERPDGSNFTLKIRSTKLEDSAMYFCASSGTSGANVLTFGAGSRLTVL.